Listed below are T cell receptor beta chains from one sample, sequenced in a study of T-cell reconstitution after alpha-beta-depleted transplantation in children. Using its own MiXCR run on the PCR reads, TCRdb lists one record per CDR3 protein. The sample contains fewer than 550,000 distinct CDR3 sequences, about an eighth of which appear only once. The source was PBMCs, mostly from graft donor cells, collected 180 days after TCRalphabeta/CD19-depleted stem cell transplant. These receptors all come from a female patient between 2 and 15 years old who had a stem cell transplant for aplastic anemia, so the T cells may come from the graft donor. Each CDR3 is given with its conserved first and last residue. The order of the fields is V gene, CDR3 protein.

>TRBV28
CASSSRQGYHNEQFF
>TRBV6-1
CASSGDRVPSNPQHF
>TRBV6-1
CASSLFGTGRLNEQFF
>TRBV10-3
CAISETTGGTEAFF
>TRBV11-1
CASSLRTSGRSAYNEQFF
>TRBV5-1
CASSSGQGTNNEQFF
>TRBV12-3/TRBV12-4
CASSLESRAEAFF
>TRBV12-3/TRBV12-4
CASRAGPPPTNEKLFF
>TRBV20-1
CSALIGGKLAKNIQYF
>TRBV4-3
CASSQGRLAQFF
>TRBV18
CASSPWSPGTSKSYNEQFF
>TRBV15
CATSRHRQGLAKNIQYF
>TRBV25-1
CASSREYRNEQFF
>TRBV5-8
CASSLPGQGYNEQFF
>TRBV4-3
CASSQERYGGLETQYF
>TRBV9
CASSSRLAGVGEQFF
>TRBV20-1
CSAPQGRIDTEAFF